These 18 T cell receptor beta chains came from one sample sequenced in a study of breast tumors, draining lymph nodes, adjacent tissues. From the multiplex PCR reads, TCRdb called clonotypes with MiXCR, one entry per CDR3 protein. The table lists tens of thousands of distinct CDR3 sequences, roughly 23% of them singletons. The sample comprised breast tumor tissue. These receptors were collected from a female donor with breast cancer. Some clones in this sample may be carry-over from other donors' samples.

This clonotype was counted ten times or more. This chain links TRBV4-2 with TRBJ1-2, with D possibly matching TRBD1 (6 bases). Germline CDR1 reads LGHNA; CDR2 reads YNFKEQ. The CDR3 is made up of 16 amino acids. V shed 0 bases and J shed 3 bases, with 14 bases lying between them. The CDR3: CASSQEGGGLYYGYTF. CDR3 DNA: TGTGCCAGCAGCCAAGAGGGAGGGGGGCTATACTATGGCTACACCTTC.

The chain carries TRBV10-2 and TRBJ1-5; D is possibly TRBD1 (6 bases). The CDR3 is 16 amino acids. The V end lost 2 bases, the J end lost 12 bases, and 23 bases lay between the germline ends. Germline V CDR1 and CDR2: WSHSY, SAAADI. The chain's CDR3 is CASSEVKGTQGSHQHF. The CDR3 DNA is TGCGCCAGCAGTGAGGTAAAAGGGACCCAGGGGAGCCACCAGCATTTT.

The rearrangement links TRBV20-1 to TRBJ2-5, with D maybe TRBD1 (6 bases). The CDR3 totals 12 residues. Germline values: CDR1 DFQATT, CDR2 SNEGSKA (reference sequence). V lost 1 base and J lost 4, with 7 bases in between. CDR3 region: CSARVGGETQYF. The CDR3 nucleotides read TGCAGTGCTAGAGTAGGGGGAGAGACCCAGTACTTC.

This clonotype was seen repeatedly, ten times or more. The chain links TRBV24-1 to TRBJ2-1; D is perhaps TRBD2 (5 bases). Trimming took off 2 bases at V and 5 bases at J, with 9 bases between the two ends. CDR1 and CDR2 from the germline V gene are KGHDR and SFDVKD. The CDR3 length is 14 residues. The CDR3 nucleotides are TGTGCCACCAGTGATTCCCTAGCCCACAATGAGCAGTTCTTC. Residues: CATSDSLAHNEQFF.

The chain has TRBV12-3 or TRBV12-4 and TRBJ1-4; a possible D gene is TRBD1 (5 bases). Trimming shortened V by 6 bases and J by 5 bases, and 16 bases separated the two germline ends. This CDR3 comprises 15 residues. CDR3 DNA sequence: TGTGCCAGCAGCTTGGCCGGGGCAGGAAATGAAAAACTGTTTTTT. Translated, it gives CASSLAGAGNEKLFF.

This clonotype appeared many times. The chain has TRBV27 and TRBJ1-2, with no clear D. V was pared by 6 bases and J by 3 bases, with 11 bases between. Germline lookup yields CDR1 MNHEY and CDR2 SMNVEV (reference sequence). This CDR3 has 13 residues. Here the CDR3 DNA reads TGTGCCAGCAGGCCCACCCTTTACTATGGCTACACCTTC. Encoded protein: CASRPTLYYGYTF.

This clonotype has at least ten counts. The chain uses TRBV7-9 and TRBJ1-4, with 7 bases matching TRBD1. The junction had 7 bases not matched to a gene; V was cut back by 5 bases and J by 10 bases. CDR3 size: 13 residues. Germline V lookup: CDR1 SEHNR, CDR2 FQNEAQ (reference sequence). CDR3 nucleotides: TGTGCCAGCAGCGACTACAGGGGTTCAAAACTGTTTTTT. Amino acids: CASSDYRGSKLFF.

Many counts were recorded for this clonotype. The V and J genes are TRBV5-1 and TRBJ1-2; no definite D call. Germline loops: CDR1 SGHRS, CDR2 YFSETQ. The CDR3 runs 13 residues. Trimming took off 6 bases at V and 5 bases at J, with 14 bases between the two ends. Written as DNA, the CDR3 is TGCGCCAGCACTTCGGGAGGGCCATATGGCTACACCTTC. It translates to CASTSGGPYGYTF.

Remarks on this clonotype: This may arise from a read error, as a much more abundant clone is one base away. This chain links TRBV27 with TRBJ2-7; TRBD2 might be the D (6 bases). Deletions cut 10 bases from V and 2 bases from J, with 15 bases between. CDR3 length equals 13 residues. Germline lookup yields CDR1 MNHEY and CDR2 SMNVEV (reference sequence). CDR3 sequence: CATKPRLAYEQYF. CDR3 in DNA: TGTGCCACCAAACCGAGACTAGCCTACGAGCAGTACTTC.

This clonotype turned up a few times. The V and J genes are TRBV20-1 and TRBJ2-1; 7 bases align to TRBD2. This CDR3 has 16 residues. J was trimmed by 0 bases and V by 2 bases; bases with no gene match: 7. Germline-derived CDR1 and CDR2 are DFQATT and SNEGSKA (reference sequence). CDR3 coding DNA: TGCAGTGCTAGATTGGCGGGGGTCTCCTCCTACAATGAGCAGTTCTTC. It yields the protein CSARLAGVSSYNEQFF.

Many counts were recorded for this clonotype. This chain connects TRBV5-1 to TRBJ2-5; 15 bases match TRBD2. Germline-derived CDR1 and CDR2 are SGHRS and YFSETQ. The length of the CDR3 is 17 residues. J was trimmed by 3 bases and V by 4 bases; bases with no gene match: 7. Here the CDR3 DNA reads TGCGCCAGCAGCGATGGACTAGCGGGAGGGGGCGAAGAGACCCAGTACTTC. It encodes CASSDGLAGGGEETQYF.

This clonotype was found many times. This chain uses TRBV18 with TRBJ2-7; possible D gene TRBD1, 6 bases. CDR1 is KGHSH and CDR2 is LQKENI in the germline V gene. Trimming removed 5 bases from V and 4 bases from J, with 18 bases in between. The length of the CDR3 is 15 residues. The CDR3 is CASSSGQSLAYEQYF. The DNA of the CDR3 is TGTGCCAGCTCATCCGGACAGTCCCTGGCTTACGAGCAGTACTTC.

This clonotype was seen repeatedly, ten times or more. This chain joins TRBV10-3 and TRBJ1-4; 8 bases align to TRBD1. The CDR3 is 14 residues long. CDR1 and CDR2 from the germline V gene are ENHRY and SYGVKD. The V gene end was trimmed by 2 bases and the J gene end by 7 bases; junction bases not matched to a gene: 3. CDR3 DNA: TGTGCCATCAGTGAGGGACAGGGACGTGAAAAACTGTTTTTT. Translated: CAISEGQGREKLFF.

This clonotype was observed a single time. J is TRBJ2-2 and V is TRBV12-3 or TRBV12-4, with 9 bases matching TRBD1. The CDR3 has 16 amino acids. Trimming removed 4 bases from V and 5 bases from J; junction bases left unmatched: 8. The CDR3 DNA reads TGTGCCAGCAGTTGGACCGGGACAGGGCTGACCGGGGAGCTGTTTTTT. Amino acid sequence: CASSWTGTGLTGELFF.

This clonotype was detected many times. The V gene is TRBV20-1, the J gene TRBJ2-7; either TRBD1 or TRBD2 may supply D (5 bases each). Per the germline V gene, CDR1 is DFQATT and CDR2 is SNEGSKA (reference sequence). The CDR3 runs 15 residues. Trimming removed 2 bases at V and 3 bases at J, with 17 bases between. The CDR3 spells CSARPDSPRGYEQYF. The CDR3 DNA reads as TGCAGTGCTAGACCCGACAGTCCCCGGGGCTACGAGCAGTACTTC.

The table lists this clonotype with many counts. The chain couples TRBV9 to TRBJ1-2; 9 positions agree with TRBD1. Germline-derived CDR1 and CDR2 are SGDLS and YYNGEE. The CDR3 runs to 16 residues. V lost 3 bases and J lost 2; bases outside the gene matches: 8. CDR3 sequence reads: CASSAGPGTGNYGYTF. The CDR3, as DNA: TGTGCCAGCAGCGCCGGCCCCGGGACAGGGAACTATGGCTACACCTTC.

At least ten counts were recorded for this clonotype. CDR3 nucleotide sequence: TGTGCCAGCAGCCTGACCGGGACAGGGGGCATCTATGGCTACACCTTC. Amino acid sequence: CASSLTGTGGIYGYTF. V and J are TRBV3-1 and TRBJ1-2, with 12 bases that match TRBD1. Germline V gene data show CDR1 as LGHDT and CDR2 as YNNKEL (reference sequence). CDR3 length: 16 residues. J gave up 4 bases and V 4 bases, and 7 bases lay outside the gene matches.

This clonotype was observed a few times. CDR3 sequence: CASSFNNYGYTF. The CDR3, as DNA: TGTGCCAGCAGCTTCAATAACTATGGCTACACCTTC. The genes are TRBV11-2 and TRBJ1-2; D gene uncertain. CDR3 length: 12 residues. Between the trimmed V and J ends, which lost 3 bases and 1 base, there was a span of 3 bases. Germline V lookup: CDR1 SGHAT, CDR2 FQNNGV.